These 22 T cell receptor beta chains originate from one sample sequenced in a study of post-analysis software for immune sequencing data (dated by TCRdb to the mid-2010s). The antigens of these receptors remain unknown. General conclusions and limits of the study: A handful of TRBV segments, including TRBV5-6, TRBV5-1 and TRBV20-1, were significantly more frequent in patients than controls.

The protocol used for the library was PCR. TCRdb lists the instrument as Illumina HiSeq 2500. Unique molecular identifiers were incorporated into TCR beta cDNA libraries to reduce PCR and sequencing biases. Starting from the raw public reads, TCRdb applied fastp trimming at Q25, assembled clones with MiXCR and retained in-frame beta chains. One record per CDR3 amino acid sequence lists the most common genes and DNA. This sample lists around 190,000 distinct CDR3 sequences; 25% to 35% were detected once. The ten largest clones capture around 3.2% of the sample. The sample comprised blood. Receptor source: a girl aged 2 to 17 with multiple sclerosis.

Comments on this clonotype: A read error may produce the germline difference seen at one junction end. The rearrangement links TRBV12-3 or TRBV12-4 to TRBJ2-5, with D possibly being TRBD2 (7 bases). The closer fit of TRBJ2-7 to the DNA end suggests the J call may be wrong. CDR3 length: 14 amino acids. CDR3 sequence reads: CTSSLKGGPYEQYF. The CDR3 DNA reads as TGTACCAGCAGCCTGAAGGGGGGGCCCTACGAGCAGTACTTC.

This clonotype has at least ten counts. V gene TRBV28 combines with J gene TRBJ2-7, with D perhaps TRBD1 (6 bases). Germline V gives CDR1 MDHEN, CDR2 SYDVKM. V shed 6 bases and J shed 2 bases, with 14 bases lying between them. The CDR3 loop spans 14 amino acids. The CDR3 DNA reads TGTGCCAGCAGACCGGGACAAAAACCCTACGAGCAGTACTTC. It translates to CASRPGQKPYEQYF. Full variable domain (remainder filled in from reference TRBV28 and TRBJ2-7): DVKVTQSSRYLVKRTGEKVFLECVQDMDHENMFWYRQDPGLGLRLIYFSYDVKMKEKGDIPEGYSVSREKKERFSLILESASTNQTSMYLCASRPGQKPYEQYFGPGTRLTVT.

The chain employs TRBV29-1 and TRBJ2-1; D not resolved. The germline V gene encodes CDR1 SQVTM and CDR2 ANQGSEA. The length of the CDR3 is 11 residues. Trimming stripped 4 bases from V and 5 bases from J, with 6 bases between. CDR3 loop: CSVGQNNEQFF. Here the CDR3 DNA reads TGCAGCGTTGGCCAGAACAATGAGCAGTTCTTC.

This chain joins TRBV29-1 and TRBJ1-4; no firm D call. The CDR3 covers 13 residues. The germline V and J ends were trimmed by 5 bases and 8 bases, with 15 bases remaining between them. Germline CDR1 and CDR2: SQVTM and ANQGSEA. The CDR3 sequence: CSVQASSREKLFF. CDR3 DNA: TGCAGCGTTCAGGCCTCAAGTCGGGAAAAACTGTTTTTT.

Comment on this clonotype: A much larger clone differs from this one at a single base, so this may be a read error. The chain has TRBV20-1 and TRBJ2-7, with TRBD1 identical over 7 bases. The CDR3 has 15 amino acids. Germline CDR1 and CDR2: DFQATT and SNEGSKA (reference sequence). With V trimmed by 1 base and J by 4 bases, 10 bases remained unmatched. The DNA for the CDR3 is TGCAGTGCTAGAGGTGGGCAGGGGGAGTCTTACGAGCAGTACTTC. Translation: CSARGGQGESYEQYF.

The rearrangement uses TRBV7-9 and TRBJ1-4; 10 nucleotides agree with TRBD1. The CDR3 extends over 15 amino acids. With 5 bases clipped from V and 5 bases from J, the junction kept 5 bases outside the gene matches. Germline values: CDR1 SEHNR, CDR2 FQNEAQ (reference sequence). CDR3 residues: CASSVLTGGNEKLFF. The CDR3 DNA is TGTGCCAGCAGCGTCTTGACAGGGGGCAATGAAAAACTGTTTTTT. Full variable domain (outside the CDR3, taken from reference TRBV7-9 and TRBJ1-4): DTGVSQNPRHKITKRGQNVTFRCDPISEHNRLYWYRQTLGQGPEFLTYFQNEAQLEKSRLLSDRFSAERPKGSFSTLEIQRTEQGDSAMYLCASSVLTGGNEKLFFGSGTQLSVL.

At least ten counts were recorded for this clonotype. The V and J genes are TRBV6-1 and TRBJ2-1; D is uncertain. The V end lost 4 bases, the J end lost 5 bases, and 6 bases lay between the germline ends. Germline CDR1 reads MNHNS; CDR2 reads SASEGT. This CDR3 contains 12 residues. This chain's CDR3 is CASSGLNNEQFF. Written as DNA, the CDR3 is TGTGCCAGCAGTGGACTTAACAATGAGCAGTTCTTC.

Turning to this clonotype: Mismatch with germline at one junction end may stem from a read error. The gene calls are TRBV20-1 and TRBJ1-6, with 8 bases matching TRBD1. Germline lookup yields CDR1 DFQATT and CDR2 SNEGSKA (reference sequence). The CDR3 length is 17 residues. The CDR3, as DNA: TGCAGTGCTAGGCGGACAGGGTACCCGAGTCCGAATTCACCCCCCCACTTT. Encoded protein: CSARRTGYPSPNSPPHF.

This clonotype came up many times. The chain links TRBV15 to TRBJ1-2, with D uncertain. The CDR3 spans 13 residues. CDR1 is LNHNV and CDR2 is YYDKDF in the germline V gene (reference sequence). The V end lost 5 bases, the J end lost 2 bases, and 9 bases lay between the germline ends. The CDR3 here is CATSEGTNYGYTF. In DNA form, the CDR3 reads TGTGCCACCAGCGAGGGAACAAACTATGGCTACACCTTC.

Details on this clonotype: A much more abundant neighbour one base away suggests this may be a read error. The V call is TRBV18, the J call TRBJ1-4; the D is unclear. CDR3 length equals 14 residues. CDR1 and CDR2 (germline): KGHSH, LQKENI. V dropped 1 base and J dropped 5 bases, with 8 bases sitting between them. The CDR3 DNA follows: TGTGCCAGCTCACCACGAGACGCCAATGAAAAACTGTTTTTT. Its translation is CASSPRDANEKLFF.

The CDR3 here is CASGEGLSSYNEQFF. The CDR3 nucleotides are TGCGCCAGCGGGGAGGGACTTAGCTCCTACAATGAGCAGTTCTTC. The chain combines TRBV5-1 with TRBJ2-1; TRBD2 aligns across 7 bases. Trimming took 7 bases from V and 0 from J; bases not matched to a gene: 7. This CDR3 is 15 amino acids long. Germline V gene sequence: CDR1 SGHRS, CDR2 YFSETQ.

The chain has TRBV20-1 and TRBJ2-2; TRBD1 is a possible D gene (6 bases). Germline lookup yields CDR1 DFQATT and CDR2 SNEGSKA (reference sequence). This CDR3 is 15 amino acids long. V was cut by 6 bases and J by 6 bases, with 20 bases left in between. The chain's CDR3 is CSATRDTVKSGELFF. CDR3 nucleotide sequence: TGCAGTGCCACCCGGGACACCGTGAAATCCGGGGAGCTGTTTTTT.

The chain couples TRBV28 to TRBJ2-3; possibly TRBD1 for D (6 bases). Germline assignment: CDR1 MDHEN and CDR2 SYDVKM. With 7 bases removed from V and 3 bases from J, the gap between germline ends came to 14 bases. This CDR3 comprises 14 residues. The CDR3 here is CASTLTGFTDTQYF. The CDR3 DNA reads as TGTGCCAGCACCCTGACAGGATTTACAGATACGCAGTATTTT.

This clonotype was picked up many times. The V and J genes are TRBV29-1 and TRBJ2-7; D is perhaps TRBD2 (6 bases). The V end was cut by 1 base, the J end by 2 bases, with 12 bases between. The CDR3 covers 14 residues. Germline V gene sequence: CDR1 SQVTM, CDR2 ANQGSEA. The CDR3 region is CSVEGGGDTYEQYF. DNA of the CDR3: TGCAGCGTTGAAGGTGGCGGGGATACCTACGAGCAGTACTTC.

For the CDR3, the DNA is TGCGCCAGCAGCTTGGGTGGGACAGGACCATCTCAGCCCCAGCATTTT. It yields the protein CASSLGGTGPSQPQHF. The V call is TRBV5-1, the J call TRBJ1-5, with TRBD1 identical over 8 bases. This CDR3 comprises 16 residues. Germline V gene data show CDR1 as SGHRS and CDR2 as YFSETQ. V dropped 0 bases and J dropped 6; count of bases not matched to a gene: 8.

This clonotype has more than one count but fewer than ten. The chain recombines TRBV19 with TRBJ2-1; D gene uncertain. The CDR3 has 16 amino acids. Germline V gives CDR1 LNHDA, CDR2 SQIVND (reference sequence). V was trimmed by 3 bases and J by 0 bases, leaving 12 bases between them. As DNA, the CDR3 is TGTGCCAGTAGTATCCCTGCAGCTTCCTCCTACAATGAGCAGTTCTTC. Residues: CASSIPAASSYNEQFF.

There are many counts of this clonotype. J is TRBJ2-7 and V is TRBV4-1; no reliable D call. The CDR3 runs to 16 residues. Trimming took 2 bases from V and 2 from J, leaving 16 bases between them. Germline CDR1 and CDR2: MGHRA and YSYEKL. Here the CDR3 reads CASSQNSGEDAYEQYF. The CDR3 DNA follows: TGCGCCAGCAGCCAAAACTCCGGAGAGGATGCCTACGAGCAGTACTTC.

This sequence joins TRBV5-1 and TRBJ2-3; D is perhaps TRBD1 or TRBD2 (5 bases each). V dropped 4 bases and J dropped 2 bases, with 14 bases sitting between them. CDR1 and CDR2 from the germline V gene are SGHRS and YFSETQ. CDR3 size: 15 residues. CDR3 protein: CASSPLPGPTDTQYF. The CDR3 DNA follows: TGCGCCAGCAGCCCCCTACCGGGGCCCACAGATACGCAGTATTTT.

The genes are TRBV20-1 and TRBJ1-1, with 7 bases aligning to TRBD1. The CDR3 covers 14 residues. Germline trimming cut 3 bases from V and 5 bases from J; bases unmatched to any gene: 9. Per the germline V gene, CDR1 is DFQATT and CDR2 is SNEGSKA (reference sequence). CDR3 region: CSASHPGGGTEAFF. The CDR3 bases are TGCAGTGCTAGTCACCCAGGGGGTGGTACTGAAGCTTTCTTT.

There are many counts of this clonotype. V is TRBV7-9 and J is TRBJ2-7; a weak D match, TRBD2 (5 bases). Per the germline V gene, CDR1 is SEHNR and CDR2 is FQNEAQ (reference sequence). This CDR3 is built from 13 residues. Deletions cut 8 bases from V and 3 bases from J, with 14 bases between. The CDR3 DNA follows: TGTGCCAGCGTCCTAGCAGGCCGCTACGAGCAGTACTTC. Translated, it gives CASVLAGRYEQYF.

This clonotype was found many times. The rearrangement joins TRBV15 to TRBJ2-1; D might be TRBD1 (7 bases). The CDR3 consists of 18 residues. The germline V gene encodes CDR1 LNHNV and CDR2 YYDKDF (reference sequence). Trimming left V 0 bases short and J 0 bases short, with 15 bases between. The CDR3 sequence is CATSRDPRGVLSYNEQFF. The CDR3 nucleotides are TGTGCCACCAGCAGAGACCCCAGGGGGGTCCTCTCCTACAATGAGCAGTTCTTC.

The J gene is TRBJ2-6, the V gene TRBV5-5; D remains unclear. This CDR3 comprises 17 residues. In germline, CDR1 is SGHKS, CDR2 YYEKEE (reference sequence). The V end lost 2 bases, the J end lost 0 bases, and 12 bases lay between the germline ends. The CDR3 DNA reads TGTGCCAGCAGCTTAGGGTACATTCACTCTGGGGCCAACGTCCTGACTTTC. Amino acid sequence: CASSLGYIHSGANVLTF.